Shown below are 10 T cell receptor beta chains from a single sample sequenced in a study of blood T cell repertoires in COVID-19. The repertoire was sequenced with immunoSEQ multiplex PCR; TCRdb's copy has only in-frame clones and lacks some. Here the sample spans about 120,000 clones, approximately 83% being singletons. The specimen sequenced was peripheral blood. The source is an older woman with acute or convalescent COVID-19.

The V gene is TRBV5-1, the J gene TRBJ1-4; D ambiguous. V shed 0 bases and J shed 2 bases, with 8 bases lying between them. The CDR3 extends over 15 amino acids. Per the germline V gene, CDR1 is SGHRS and CDR2 is YFSETQ. The CDR3 bases are TGCGCCAGCAGCTTGGTTCCCGGGACTAATGAAAAACTGTTTTTT. Residues: CASSLVPGTNEKLFF.

The rearrangement links TRBV6-6 to TRBJ1-1; D might be TRBD1 (5 bases). Germline V gene data show CDR1 as MNHNY and CDR2 as SVGAGI (reference sequence). Deletions cut 2 bases from V and 6 bases from J, with 10 bases between. The CDR3 has 13 residues. The CDR3 DNA is TGTGCCAGCAGTTACCCGACAGAACCTGAAGCTTTCTTT. As protein: CASSYPTEPEAFF.

The rearrangement uses TRBV3-1 (or the pseudogene TRBV3-2) and TRBJ2-5, with D possibly being TRBD2 (6 bases). The CDR3 runs 15 residues. Deletions cut 1 base from V and 2 bases from J, with 11 bases between. Germline CDR1 is LGHDT and CDR2 is YNNKEL (reference sequence). CDR3 DNA: TGTGCCAGCAGCCAAGGAACCGGGAGACAAGAGACCCAGTACTTC. Translation gives CASSQGTGRQETQYF.

V and J are TRBV19 and TRBJ1-5; 9 bases are a match to TRBD1. The CDR3 runs to 16 residues. The germline V gene has CDR1 LNHDA and CDR2 SQIVND (reference sequence). Trimming took 6 bases from V and 1 from J; bases not matched to a gene: 7. The CDR3 loop reads CASRRDRDGSNQPQHF. CDR3 nucleotide sequence: TGTGCCAGTAGGCGGGACAGGGATGGGAGCAATCAGCCCCAGCATTTT.

This clone was detected a few times. The V and J genes are TRBV25-1 and TRBJ2-3, with D perhaps TRBD2 (6 bases). Germline V CDR1 and CDR2: MGHDK, SYGVNS. The CDR3 length is 14 residues. The V end was cut by 5 bases, the J end by 5 bases, with 14 bases between. CDR3 nucleotide sequence: TGTGCCAGCAGTTCAGAGAAGGAGGGAGATACGCAGTATTTT. Protein product: CASSSEKEGDTQYF.

The chain employs TRBV21-1 and TRBJ2-3; the D call of TRBD1 is as the table states it, not checked on the DNA. TRBV21-1 is given as a pseudogene. The CDR3 has 19 residues. The CDR3, as DNA: TGTGCCAGCAGCAAACGACCGACAGGGTCAAGTAAATGCACAGATACGCAGTATTTT. Encoded protein: CASSKRPTGSSKCTDTQYF.

The rearrangement links TRBV2 to TRBJ2-7; possible D gene TRBD1, 6 bases. From germline, CDR1 is SNHLY and CDR2 FYNNEI. V was pared by 7 bases and J by 0 bases, with 13 bases between. CDR3 length: 14 amino acids. CDR3 nucleotide sequence: TGTGCCAGCATTCCAGGGACACTCTCCTACGAGCAGTACTTC. It translates to CASIPGTLSYEQYF.

A few counts support this clone. The V and J genes are TRBV7-9 and TRBJ1-2, with D perhaps matching TRBD1 (5 bases). Germline V gene sequence: CDR1 SEHNR, CDR2 FQNEAQ (reference sequence). Trimming pared 11 bases from V and 4 bases from J, leaving 11 bases between. The CDR3 length is 11 residues. Here the CDR3 reads CALQVPYGYTF. The CDR3 DNA reads TGTGCCCTACAGGTTCCCTATGGCTACACCTTC. Complete variable domain (other parts from reference TRBV7-9 and TRBJ1-2): DTGVSQNPRHKITKRGQNVTFRCDPISEHNRLYWYRQTLGQGPEFLTYFQNEAQLEKSRLLSDRFSAERPKGSFSTLEIQRTEQGDSAMYLCALQVPYGYTFGSGTRLTVV.

V and J are TRBV20-1 and TRBJ2-3, with 8 bases fitting TRBD2. V gave up 3 bases and J gave up 4 bases; unmatched junction bases: 6. Germline assignment: CDR1 DFQATT and CDR2 SNEGSKA (reference sequence). This CDR3 region has 14 residues. The CDR3, as DNA: TGCAGTGCTAGTCCGGGGGGGGCTGCAGATACGCAGTATTTT. As protein: CSASPGGAADTQYF.

This rearrangement joins TRBV2 to TRBJ2-5; 9 bases are a match to TRBD2. V lost 7 bases to trimming and J lost 4 bases; unmatched junction nucleotides: 4. The CDR3 length is 13 residues. Per the germline V gene, CDR1 is SNHLY and CDR2 is FYNNEI. CDR3 residues: CASTLAGAETQYF. The CDR3, as DNA: TGTGCCAGCACTTTAGCGGGAGCAGAGACCCAGTACTTC.